A single sample gave rise to the 28 T cell receptor beta chains below, sequenced in a study of T cells after yellow fever vaccination (dated by TCRdb to about 2019). Sample treatment or condition, as interpreted from the label and publication: live attenuated yellow fever vaccine strain. The protocol used for the library was 5' RACE. The reads were generated on an Illumina NovaSeq 6000. Using fastp at Q25 and MiXCR, TCRdb reprocessed the public reads and kept productive beta chains. Rows are combined by CDR3 protein, so each entry shows the most common genes and DNA. Present in this sample are more than 300,000 distinct CDR3 sequences, around 4.3% of which were seen just once. Clones ranked in the top ten supply 19% of the sample. Material: PBMCs, obtained 15 days after the yellow fever booster vaccination. The receptors were gathered from a young man who received the YFV17D yellow fever vaccine.

This clonotype was counted ten times or more. V and J are TRBV20-1 and TRBJ1-1; D gene unclear. The V end was cut by 3 bases, the J end by 1 base, with 6 bases between. The CDR3 extends over 12 amino acids. Per germline, CDR1 DFQATT and CDR2 SNEGSKA (reference sequence). The CDR3 loop reads CSARAGNTEAFF. In DNA, the CDR3 is TGCAGTGCTAGGGCGGGGAACACTGAAGCTTTCTTT.

The table lists this clonotype with a few counts. J is TRBJ2-7 and V is TRBV19, with no clear D. Trimming shortened V by 3 bases and J by 1 base, and 7 bases separated the two germline ends. Germline assignment: CDR1 LNHDA and CDR2 SQIVND (reference sequence). The CDR3 runs 13 residues. This CDR3 reads CASSILLSYEQYF. In nucleotides, the CDR3 is TGTGCCAGTAGTATCCTGCTATCCTACGAGCAGTACTTC.

This clonotype was observed at least ten times. CDR3 bases: TGTGCCAGCGTACAGGGGGCAATCGACTCACCCCTCCACTTT. Translating it yields CASVQGAIDSPLHF. The V gene is TRBV7-9, the J gene TRBJ1-6, with 9 bases identical to TRBD1. CDR1 is SEHNR, CDR2 FQNEAQ, per germline (reference sequence). CDR3 length equals 14 residues. V shed 8 bases and J 10 bases; nucleotides not matched to a gene: 9.

J is TRBJ2-5 and V is TRBV7-2; TRBD1 matches at 11 bases. The V and J ends lost 5 bases and 5 bases, in that order; junction bases with no gene match: 7. Germline CDR1 and CDR2: SGHTA and FQGNSA. CDR3 length: 15 amino acids. CDR3 sequence: CASSRGQGGRETQYF. In DNA form, the CDR3 reads TGTGCCAGCAGCAGGGGACAGGGGGGTAGGGAGACCCAGTACTTC.

The sample holds many counts of this clonotype. The chain uses TRBV20-1 and TRBJ2-5; 9 nucleotides line up with TRBD1. Germline values: CDR1 DFQATT, CDR2 SNEGSKA (reference sequence). The CDR3 sequence is 13 residues long. V trimming: 3 bases; J trimming: 7 bases; junction bases outside the gene matches: 6. In DNA, the CDR3 is TGCAGTGCTAGGGGACAGGGTGAGGCGACCCAGTACTTC. Its translation is CSARGQGEATQYF.

This clonotype was observed at least ten times. The chain recombines TRBV25-1 with TRBJ2-5; 8 bases are shared with TRBD2. The junction had 7 bases not matched to a gene; V was cut back by 3 bases and J by 4 bases. CDR1 is MGHDK, CDR2 SYGVNS, per germline. The CDR3 runs to 15 residues. The CDR3, as DNA: TGTGCCAGCAGTGAGTCGGGGGGGCCGGGAGAGACCCAGTACTTC. This sequence encodes CASSESGGPGETQYF.

This clonotype showed up many times. The chain recombines TRBV4-1 with TRBJ1-6; 9 bases agree with TRBD1. Germline V gene sequence: CDR1 MGHRA, CDR2 YSYEKL. The CDR3 runs to 21 residues. V gave up 0 bases and J gave up 7 bases; unmatched junction bases: 19. The CDR3 DNA follows: TGCGCCAGCAGCCAAGAGCCAATCCGGGACAGGGTAATTCCAGGGAATTCACCCCTCCACTTT. Its translation: CASSQEPIRDRVIPGNSPLHF.

This sequence joins TRBV12-3 or TRBV12-4 and TRBJ2-1; D may be TRBD2 (6 bases). The CDR3 covers 13 residues. V lost 5 bases and J lost 4, with 9 bases in between. CDR3 residues: CASSPGLYNEQFF. As DNA, the CDR3 is TGTGCCAGCAGTCCGGGACTTTACAATGAGCAGTTCTTC.

This clonotype was observed a few times. The chain recombines TRBV7-3 with TRBJ1-3; D is ambiguous. The germline gives CDR1 SGHTA, CDR2 FQGTGA. CDR3 length equals 15 residues. Between the trimmed V and J ends, which lost 3 bases and 0 bases, there was a span of 9 bases. The CDR3 sequence is CASSFVRDSGNTIYF. DNA for the CDR3: TGTGCCAGCAGCTTCGTACGTGACTCTGGAAACACCATATATTTT.

Many counts were recorded for this clonotype. The CDR3 sequence is CASSHAWGLLQETQYF. DNA for the CDR3: TGCGCCAGCAGCCATGCTTGGGGACTCCTCCAAGAGACCCAGTACTTC. The chain carries TRBV5-1 and TRBJ2-5; tentative D call: TRBD2 (6 bases). Trimming cost V 4 bases and J 1 base, with 17 bases left between them. Germline V CDR1 and CDR2: SGHRS, YFSETQ. This CDR3 has 16 amino acids.

The genes are TRBV12-3 or TRBV12-4 and TRBJ2-2; D is possibly TRBD1 (5 bases). With 4 bases removed from V and 3 bases from J, the gap between germline ends came to 6 bases. The CDR3 covers 13 residues. The CDR3, as DNA: TGTGCCAGCAGTTCACAGGACACCGGGGAGCTGTTTTTT. Translated, it gives CASSSQDTGELFF.

This clonotype was counted ten times or more. V gene TRBV29-1 combines with J gene TRBJ2-1; no reliable D call. The germline V gene encodes CDR1 SQVTM and CDR2 ANQGSEA. The CDR3 extends over 13 amino acids. V was cut by 7 bases and J by 0 bases, with 10 bases left in between. The DNA for the CDR3 is TGCAGCGGTGGATCCAGCTCCTACAATGAGCAGTTCTTC. It specifies CSGGSSSYNEQFF.

This chain links TRBV5-4 with TRBJ2-7; maybe TRBD2 (6 bases). The CDR3 spans 13 residues. The germline V and J ends were trimmed by 4 bases and 6 bases, with 14 bases remaining between them. Germline V CDR1 and CDR2: SGHNT, YYREEE (reference sequence). DNA for the CDR3: TGTGCCAGCAGCCTCGGGACTGATGGCGAGCAGTACGTC. This gives the protein CASSLGTDGEQYV.

This clonotype was recorded at least ten times. This rearrangement joins TRBV7-2 to TRBJ1-5; possible D gene TRBD1, 5 bases. The V gene's germline CDR1 is SGHTA and CDR2 FQGNSA. V lost 2 bases and J lost 7, with 18 bases in between. This CDR3 comprises 16 residues. The CDR3 spells CASSLKWQGGRQPQHF. DNA for the CDR3: TGTGCCAGCAGCTTAAAGTGGCAGGGTGGTAGGCAGCCCCAGCATTTT.

The rearrangement uses TRBV27 and TRBJ2-3; possibly TRBD2 for D (5 bases). The CDR3 is made up of 11 amino acids. The ends were cut back, 3 bases at V and 8 bases at J, with 6 bases in the middle. Germline loops: CDR1 MNHEY, CDR2 SMNVEV (reference sequence). The CDR3 spells CASSFSGTQYF. The DNA for the CDR3 is TGTGCCAGCAGTTTCAGCGGTACGCAGTATTTT.

This clonotype has a count of ten or more. This chain uses TRBV7-8 with TRBJ2-5, with D unclear. CDR3 size: 14 residues. Germline V lookup: CDR1 SGHVS, CDR2 FQNEAQ. V was trimmed by 1 base and J by 1 base, leaving 7 bases between them. In nucleotides, the CDR3 is TGTGCCAGCAGCTTAGGGGCGGTCCAAGAGACCCAGTACTTC. Translating it yields CASSLGAVQETQYF.

This sequence joins TRBV5-1 and TRBJ2-3, with D tentatively TRBD2 (6 bases). Germline-derived CDR1 and CDR2 are SGHRS and YFSETQ. This CDR3 has 16 residues. V was shortened by 4 bases and J by 0 bases, with 15 bases between the two germline ends. CDR3 in DNA: TGCGCCAGCAGCGAGGGACTTGACTCTAGCACAGATACGCAGTATTTT. Translating gives CASSEGLDSSTDTQYF.

This clonotype was observed many times. V and J are TRBV20-1 and TRBJ2-3; D is perhaps TRBD2 (6 bases). CDR1 is DFQATT and CDR2 is SNEGSKA in the germline V gene (reference sequence). The CDR3 runs to 14 residues. V lost 5 bases to trimming and J lost 2 bases, with 14 bases between them. The CDR3 sequence is CSASRDSFTDTQYF. The CDR3 bases are TGCAGTGCTTCCCGGGACTCCTTCACAGATACGCAGTATTTT.

This clonotype was picked up many times. The chain is built from TRBV7-2 and TRBJ2-7; TRBD1 agrees at 7 bases. V lost 5 bases and J lost 2; bases outside the gene matches: 9. The CDR3 totals 15 residues. The V gene's germline CDR1 is SGHTA and CDR2 FQGNSA. The CDR3 reads CASSIETGQTYEQYF. The DNA for the CDR3 is TGTGCCAGCAGCATCGAAACGGGACAGACCTACGAGCAGTACTTC. Using reference TRBV7-2 and TRBJ2-7 for the parts outside the CDR3, the full variable domain is GAGVSQSPSNKVTEKGKDVELRCDPISGHTALYWYRQSLGQGLEFLIYFQGNSAPDKSGLPSDRFSAERTGGSVSTLTIQRTQQEDSAVYLCASSIETGQTYEQYFGPGTRLTVT.

The V and J genes are TRBV5-4 and TRBJ2-3, with TRBD2 matching 14 bases. V shed 5 bases, J shed 5 bases, and the junction held 10 bases outside the gene matches. The V gene's germline CDR1 is SGHNT and CDR2 YYREEE (reference sequence). This CDR3 contains 17 residues. CDR3 protein: CASSRTGLAGAGDTQYF. The DNA of the CDR3 is TGTGCCAGCAGTCGAACGGGACTAGCGGGGGCGGGAGATACGCAGTATTTT.

This clonotype was observed a handful of times. CDR3 loop: CSARAFPPGLNTEAFF. CDR3 coding DNA: TGCAGTGCTAGAGCCTTCCCGCCGGGCCTCAACACTGAAGCTTTCTTT. The chain couples TRBV20-1 to TRBJ1-1, with D hard to call. Trimming removed 1 base at V and 2 bases at J, with 17 bases between. Germline CDR1 DFQATT, CDR2 SNEGSKA (reference sequence). This CDR3 comprises 16 residues.

This clonotype was found many times. This chain connects TRBV5-1 to TRBJ1-6, with D unresolved. The germline V and J ends were trimmed by 0 bases and 8 bases, with 9 bases remaining between them. Germline V gene lookup returns CDR1 SGHRS and CDR2 YFSETQ. The CDR3 extends over 14 amino acids. CDR3 sequence reads: CASSLGGSDSPLHF. The DNA of the CDR3 is TGCGCCAGCAGCTTGGGAGGGTCGGATTCACCCCTCCACTTT. Looking up the rest from reference TRBV5-1 and TRBJ1-6 gives the full variable domain: KAGVTQTPRYLIKTRGQQVTLSCSPISGHRSVSWYQQTPGQGLQFLFEYFSETQRNKGNFPGRFSGRQFSNSRSEMNVSTLELGDSALYLCASSLGGSDSPLHFGNGTRLTVT.

The sample holds a few counts of this clonotype. V usage is TRBV3-1 and J usage is TRBJ1-4; D gene unclear. V lost 10 bases and J 8 bases, leaving 17 bases between the germline ends. The CDR3 totals 13 residues. Germline CDR1 reads LGHDT; CDR2 reads YNNKEL (reference sequence). The CDR3 is CATSGSGGEKLFF. CDR3 in DNA: TGTGCCACATCGGGTTCGGGAGGAGAAAAACTGTTTTTT. The full variable domain, in which reference TRBV3-1 and TRBJ1-4 provide the parts outside the CDR3, is DTAVSQTPKYLVTQMGNDKSIKCEQNLGHDTMYWYKQDSKKFLKIMFSYNNKELIINETVPNRFSPKSPDKAHLNLHINSLELGDSAVYFCATSGSGGEKLFFGSGTQLSVL.

In its sample, this clonotype was seen a few times. The genes are TRBV9 and TRBJ2-4; the D is unclear. V was clipped by 0 bases and J by 6 bases, with 13 bases between them. The length of the CDR3 is 15 residues. From germline, CDR1 is SGDLS and CDR2 YYNGEE. The CDR3 protein is CASSVGSSAGNIQYF. The CDR3 DNA reads as TGTGCCAGCAGCGTAGGGTCGAGCGCAGGAAACATTCAGTACTTC.

This clonotype was recorded many times. The chain employs TRBV12-3 or TRBV12-4 and TRBJ1-3; D not certain. The ends were cut back, 4 bases at V and 16 bases at J, with 23 bases in the middle. The CDR3 runs 14 residues. The CDR3 bases are TGTGCCAGCAGTTCCACACCCATCACAGACCTCTATTATTTT. This codes for CASSSTPITDLYYF.

This chain connects TRBV6-6 to TRBJ2-7; D gene uncertain. Germline CDR1 reads MNHNY; CDR2 reads SVGAGI (reference sequence). The CDR3 extends over 14 amino acids. V lost 4 bases and J lost 5, with 15 bases in between. The CDR3 loop is CASSSTPGWDEQYF. The DNA of the CDR3 is TGTGCCAGCAGTTCGACCCCCGGCTGGGACGAGCAGTACTTC.

This chain joins TRBV5-1 and TRBJ2-2, with TRBD1 identical over 7 bases. The CDR3 contains 14 residues. V was clipped by 7 bases and J by 1 base; unmatched bases: 4. Germline loops: CDR1 SGHRS, CDR2 YFSETQ. The CDR3 reads CASGQAKNTGELFF. The DNA for the CDR3 is TGCGCCAGCGGACAGGCGAAGAACACCGGGGAGCTGTTTTTT.

This clonotype was counted a few times. CDR3: CASSPLWGPQYV. DNA for the CDR3: TGTGCCAGCAGTCCACTGTGGGGTCCGCAGTACGTC. The chain couples TRBV2 to TRBJ2-7; D is ambiguous. The CDR3 covers 12 residues. Germline V CDR1 and CDR2: SNHLY, FYNNEI. With 5 bases removed from V and 9 bases from J, the gap between germline ends came to 14 bases.